What follows are 21 T cell receptor gamma chains derived from one specimen sequenced in a study of γδ T cells in repeated Plasmodium falciparum infection. TCRdb re-analyzed the multiplex PCR reads via CATT. The sample records over 25,000 gamma-chain clones, about 2.9% being singletons. Gammadelta T cells were flow-sorted from PBMC into Vgamma9/Vdelta2+ and Vdelta2-negative populations for bulk analysis. Source material: gamma-delta T cells from blood. The receptors derive from a pool of human donors (malaria-infected and uninfected, not separated).

Turning to this clone: The junction does not match germline at one end; this may be a read error. The CDR3 region has the DNA TGTGCCACCTGGGATGGGCCTTATACCGCTGGTTGGTTCAAGATATTT. As protein: CATWDGPYTAGWFKIF. The chain joins TRGV4 to TRGJP1. TCRdb supplies no J gene; here it was assigned by aligning the nucleotide sequence to germline. Germline V gene lookup returns CDR1 EGSTGY and CDR2 YDSYTSSV. The CDR3 contains 16 residues.

This clone came up many times. The translation of this DNA and the TCRdb protein of a much larger clone differ at residue 11, probably owing to a read error; the protein shown here is translated from the DNA. The V call is TRGV9, the J call TRGJ1 or TRGJ2. The length of the CDR3 is 13 residues. From germline, CDR1 is GITISATS and CDR2 ISYDGTV (reference sequence). The CDR3 nucleotides are TGTGCCTTGTGGGAGGACAGTTATTATAAGGAACTCTTT. Protein: CALWEDSYYKELF.

Judged by abundance, this clone is medium-sized (0.01 to 0.1%). The chain carries TRGV9 and TRGJ1 or TRGJ2. Germline trimming cut 0 bases from V and 2 bases from J; bases unmatched to any gene: 4. The CDR3 runs 14 residues. Germline CDR1 and CDR2: GITISATS and ISYDGTV (reference sequence). The chain's CDR3 is CALWEVHHYYKKLF. The CDR3 nucleotides read TGTGCCTTGTGGGAGGTGCACCATTATTATAAGAAACTCTTT.

This clone was seen a handful of times. The protein given by TCRdb reflects a much larger clone and differs at residue 7 from this DNA's translation, likely from a read error; the protein shown is the DNA's translation. As DNA, the CDR3 is TGTGCCACCTGGGACGCTGGCCCATATAAGAAACTCTTT. Translating it yields CATWDAGPYKKLF. The genes are TRGV2 and TRGJ1 or TRGJ2. The J gene, left out of TCRdb, was set here by checking the DNA against germline. The CDR3 is 13 residues long. Germline CDR1 reads EGSNGY; CDR2 reads YDSYNSKV. V lost 2 bases to trimming and J lost 7 bases; unmatched junction nucleotides: 8.

In this sample, this clone turned up many times. A far larger clone is a single base away, which makes a read error likely. The same CDR3 arises from other DNA sequences in this sample as well. J gene calling gave no result, while the V gene is TRGV9. This CDR3 spans 15 amino acids. Germline values: CDR1 GITISATS, CDR2 ISYDGTV (reference sequence). The CDR3 sequence: CALWEVWTTGWFKIF. The CDR3 DNA sequence: TGTGCCTTGTGGGAGGTGTGGACCACTGGTTGGTTCAAAATATTT.

In its sample, this clone was seen many times. The protein given by TCRdb reflects a much larger clone and differs at residue 6 from this DNA's translation, likely from a read error; the protein shown is the DNA's translation. The sample holds other DNA sequences that translate to the same CDR3. The chain employs TRGV9 and TRGJ1 or TRGJ2. J gave up 1 base and V 3 bases, and 6 bases lay outside the gene matches. The CDR3 is 14 residues long. CDR1 and CDR2 from the germline V gene are GITISATS and ISYDGTV (reference sequence). The CDR3: CALWERKNYYKKLF. The CDR3 bases are TGTGCCTTGTGGGAGAGAAAAAATTATTATAAGAAACTCTTT.

The table lists this clone with many counts. The TCRdb protein comes from a much larger clone and disagrees with this DNA's translation at residue 8, likely due to a read error; the protein given here is derived from the DNA. The chain recombines TRGV4 with TRGJ1 or TRGJ2. CDR1 is EGSTGY and CDR2 is YDSYTSSV in the germline V gene. With 0 bases clipped from V and 12 bases from J, the junction kept 5 bases outside the gene matches. The CDR3 loop spans 11 amino acids. The CDR3 DNA follows: TGTGCCACCTGGGATGGGCCTAGGAAACTCTTT. Amino acids: CATWDGPRKLF.

This clone was observed a few times. With a far larger clone one base away, a read error is the likely cause. Because the CDR3's place on the DNA is in doubt, the DNA is left out and the CDR3 is given as listed by TCRdb. Other nucleotide sequences in the sample specify the same CDR3. The CDR3 reads CALWEAIIIRNSLAVEQHLLSQVSIGRIQHF. The J gene was not called, though the V gene is TRGV9. Germline CDR1 GITISATS, CDR2 ISYDGTV (reference sequence). The CDR3 spans 31 amino acids, including both terminal residues.

The table lists this clone with a few counts. Since a far larger clone is one base different, this is likely a read error. The same CDR3 can be traced to other DNA sequences in this sample. The chain is built from TRGV9 and TRGJP. The J gene, left out of TCRdb, was set here by checking the DNA against germline. From germline, CDR1 is GITISATS and CDR2 ISYDGTV (reference sequence). This CDR3 is built from 17 residues. This CDR3 is CALWESPQELGKKIKVF. The CDR3 nucleotides read TGTGCCTTGTGGGAGTCCCCCCAAGAGTTGGGCAAGAAAATCAAGGTATTT.

This clone was recorded at least ten times. A much larger clonotype is one base distant, so this may be a read error. This CDR3 reads CATWLYYKKLF. CDR3 DNA sequence: TGTGCCACCTGGTTATATTATAAGAAACTCTTT. The chain combines TRGV4 with TRGJ1 or TRGJ2. Trimming cost V 6 bases and J 4 bases; bases outside gene matches: 3. CDR1 is EGSTGY, CDR2 YDSYTSSV, per germline. The CDR3 is made up of 11 amino acids.

A few counts support this clone. A far larger clone is only one base removed, so a read error is likely. Other DNA sequences in this sample translate to the same CDR3. This chain links TRGV9 with TRGJ1 or TRGJ2. The J gene, absent from TCRdb, was called here by matching the DNA to germline. The germline CDR1 and CDR2 sequences are GITISATS and ISYDGTV (reference sequence). CDR3 length: 14 amino acids. In DNA, the CDR3 is TGTGCCTTGTGGGAGGCCCTCTTTTATTACAAGAAACTCTTT. Residues: CALWEALFYYKKLF.

Regarding this clone: A far larger clone is one base from this, pointing to a likely read error. The sample contains more than one DNA sequence encoding this CDR3. The chain has TRGV9 and TRGJ1 or TRGJ2. The J gene, absent from TCRdb, was called here by matching the DNA to germline. The CDR3 totals 14 residues. Per germline, CDR1 GITISATS and CDR2 ISYDGTV (reference sequence). The CDR3 nucleotides read TGTGCCTTATGGGAGGTGCATCTTGATTATAAGAAACTCTTT. It specifies CALWEVHLDYKKLF.

Comments on this clone: This likely traces to a read error, being one base from a far larger clone. The sample carries other DNA sequences with the same CDR3. No J gene call was made, and the V gene is TRGV2. Per germline, CDR1 EGSNGY and CDR2 YDSYNSKV. The CDR3 loop spans 14 amino acids. This CDR3 is CATWDAYVKGFQLF. The CDR3 DNA reads as TGTGCCACCTGGGACGCATACGTCAAAGGCTTTCAGCTCTTT.

This clone has a handful of counts. V usage is TRGV9 and J usage is TRGJP. TCRdb lists no J gene, so it was determined here by aligning the DNA to germline. CDR3 size: 20 residues. Losses at the gene ends were 2 bases for V and 13 bases for J; bases not matched to a gene: 23. The germline CDR1 and CDR2 sequences are GITISATS and ISYDGTV (reference sequence). The CDR3 reads CALWEEIRRGPRVGKKIKVF. DNA for the CDR3: TGTGCCTTGTGGGAGGAGATAAGGAGGGGCCCAAGAGTTGGCAAAAAAATCAAGGTATTT.

This clone was seen only a few times. The protein recorded in TCRdb matches a much larger clone and deviates from this DNA's translation at residue 10, suggesting a read error; the protein here is obtained by translating the DNA. This sequence joins TRGV9 and TRGJ1 or TRGJ2. Because TCRdb records no J gene, it was assigned here through a match of the DNA to germline. Germline assignment: CDR1 GITISATS and CDR2 ISYDGTV (reference sequence). The CDR3 loop spans 14 amino acids. Here the CDR3 DNA reads TGTGCCTTGTGGGAGGTGCGTTTTTATCATAAGAAACTCTTT. Translated: CALWEVRFYHKKLF.

This clone came up many times. The amino acid sequence in TCRdb belongs to a much larger clone and departs from this DNA's translation at residue 6, likely a sequencing read error; the sequence shown is translated from the DNA. The chain combines TRGV2 with TRGJ1 or TRGJ2. Since TCRdb gives no J gene, matching the DNA to germline was used here to assign it. Germline V lookup: CDR1 EGSNGY, CDR2 YDSYNSKV. Germline trimming cut 2 bases from V and 0 bases from J; bases unmatched to any gene: 4. The CDR3 runs to 14 residues. Written as DNA, the CDR3 is TGTGCCACCTGGGACGCCCGGAATTATTATAAGAAACTCTTT. Protein: CATWDARNYYKKLF.

A note on this clone: A much larger clonotype is one base distant, so this may be a read error. The V gene corresponds to TRGV3; no J gene was called. This CDR3 region has 14 residues. Germline assignment: CDR1 VTNTFY and CDR2 YDVSTARD (reference sequence). CDR3 sequence: CATWDRPDFYKKLF. The CDR3 nucleotides are TGTGCCACCTGGGACAGGCCAGACTTTTATAAAAAACTCTTT.

This clone was picked up a small number of times. The likely explanation is a read error, given a far larger clone one base away. Other DNA sequences within the sample encode an identical CDR3. V and J are TRGV5P and TRGJP2. TCRdb carries no J gene annotation; the J gene was assigned here by matching the DNA with germline. TRGV5P is marked as a pseudogene. This CDR3 spans 18 amino acids. CDR3 DNA sequence: TGTGCCACCTGGGGCAGGTCCGGGAAGCTGGATAGTGATTGGATCAAGACGTTT. Protein product: CATWGRSGKLDSDWIKTF.

This clone was seen many times. The amino acid sequence in TCRdb belongs to a much larger clone and departs from this DNA's translation at residue 7, likely a sequencing read error; the sequence shown is translated from the DNA. The CDR3 DNA follows: TGTGCCACCTGGGATGGCCGGGATTATTATAAGAAACTCTTT. Translated: CATWDGRDYYKKLF. V gene TRGV4 combines with J gene TRGJ1 or TRGJ2. The CDR3 totals 14 residues. Germline V gene data show CDR1 as EGSTGY and CDR2 as YDSYTSSV. J lost 2 bases, V lost 1 base, and 5 bases had no gene match.

About this clone itself: The TCRdb protein comes from a much larger clone and disagrees with this DNA's translation at residue 9, likely due to a read error; the protein given here is derived from the DNA. The chain uses TRGV9 and TRGJP. Matching the DNA to germline supplied the J gene, which TCRdb does not give. With V trimmed by 1 base and J by 6 bases, 9 bases remained unmatched. The CDR3 consists of 18 residues. The V gene's germline CDR1 is GITISATS and CDR2 ISYDGTV (reference sequence). DNA for the CDR3: TGTGCCTTGTGGGAGGTTCATCCTCTAGAGTTGGGCAAAAAAATCAAGGTATTT. Its translation: CALWEVHPLELGKKIKVF.

This clone is large. Other DNA sequences in the same sample also yield this CDR3. V is TRGV9 and J is TRGJP. This CDR3 comprises 15 residues. Germline V gene sequence: CDR1 GITISATS, CDR2 ISYDGTV (reference sequence). The J segment lost 7 bases and the V segment lost 0 bases, leaving 0 bases of the junction unmatched. CDR3 in DNA: TGTGCCTTGTGGGAGGTGGAGTTGGGCAAAAAAATCAAGGTATTT. Its protein is CALWEVELGKKIKVF.